This T cell receptor beta chain appears in the sequencing data of a study of long-term antiretroviral therapy in people with HIV. Trimming took off 0 bases at V and 6 bases at J, with 14 bases between the two ends. The CDR3 covers 15 residues. CDR1 and CDR2 from the germline V gene are SEHNR and FQNEAQ (reference sequence). Study results and caveats: Within the repertoire, clones expanded before ART were dominant at all time points.

Researchers report immunoSEQ v3.0 was run at survey level. For each individual sample, sequencing targeted about 35,000-50,000 T-cell genomes. Sequenced by immunoSEQ multiplex PCR; TCRdb stores in-frame clones only, minus some. The top ten hold almost 9.5% of the sample, which has roughly 20,000 clones, 65% to 80% seen once. This clone is categorized as medium-sized. Its antigen is undetermined. The material was unsorted PBMCs, obtained 4.1 years after starting antiretroviral therapy. The TCR comes from a middle-aged woman with HIV. V and J are TRBV7-9 and TRBJ1-2, with D possibly TRBD1 on 5 matching bases. CDR3 nucleotide sequence: TGTGCCAGCAGCTTAGCGGGGTTCAGGGATGATGGCTACACCTTC. Protein: CASSLAGFRDDGYTF.